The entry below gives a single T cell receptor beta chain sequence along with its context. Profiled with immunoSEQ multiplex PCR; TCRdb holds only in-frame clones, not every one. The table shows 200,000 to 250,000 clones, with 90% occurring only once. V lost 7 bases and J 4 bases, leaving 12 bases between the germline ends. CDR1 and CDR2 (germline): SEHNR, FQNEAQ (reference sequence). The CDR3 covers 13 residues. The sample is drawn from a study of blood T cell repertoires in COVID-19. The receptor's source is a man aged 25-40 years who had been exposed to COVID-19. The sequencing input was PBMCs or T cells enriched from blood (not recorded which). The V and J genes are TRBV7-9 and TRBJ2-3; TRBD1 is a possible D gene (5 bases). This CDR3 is CASNRQTADTQYF. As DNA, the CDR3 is TGTGCCAGCAACCGACAGACGGCAGATACGCAGTATTTT.